Presented here are 10 T cell receptor beta chains from one specimen sequenced in a study of T cells expressing NK-cell markers. TCRdb derives one entry per CDR3 protein from the 5' RACE reads, leaving out DNA. There are some 500,000 distinct CDR3 sequences in the sample, with approximately 1.5% held by the top ten. The sample was blood T cells: a sorted CD56 or NKG2C T cell subset, CD4+ or CD8+ T cells, or bulk PBMC T cells (not recorded which). Every receptor here comes from a woman aged 50 to 60 in good health.

The V call is TRBV20-1, the J call TRBJ2-4. The germline V gene encodes CDR1 DFQATT and CDR2 SNEGSKA (reference sequence). This CDR3 has 16 amino acids. The CDR3 reads CSAREERTLAKNIQYF.

The chain joins TRBV28 to TRBJ2-1; TCRdb picks TRBD2, but there is no DNA to check that call. Germline V CDR1 and CDR2: MDHEN, SYDVKM. The CDR3 sequence is 16 residues long. The CDR3 sequence: CASSLLAGGFRDEQFF.

The chain combines TRBV12-3 or TRBV12-4 with TRBJ1-2; TCRdb names TRBD1, which stays unverified in the absence of DNA. CDR3 length: 17 amino acids. The CDR3 sequence: CASSLVRGALKNYGYTF.

This chain connects TRBV3-1 to TRBJ1-2. The CDR3 is 16 amino acids. Germline V gene data show CDR1 as LGHDT and CDR2 as YNNKEL (reference sequence). The CDR3 here is CASSQVWRRGSYGYTF.

This chain uses TRBV29-1 with TRBJ2-5; TCRdb returns TRBD2, unconfirmable since there is no DNA. The CDR3 covers 14 residues. The germline CDR1 and CDR2 sequences are SQVTM and ANQGSEA. This CDR3 reads CSAGTSGIGETQYF.

This chain uses TRBV20-1 with TRBJ2-3; TCRdb indicates TRBD1, and absent DNA this call remains unverified. Germline loops: CDR1 DFQATT, CDR2 SNEGSKA (reference sequence). This CDR3 comprises 14 residues. CDR3 loop: CSAIGTGRVDTQYF.

The chain is built from TRBV5-1 and TRBJ2-3. In germline, CDR1 is SGHRS, CDR2 YFSETQ. The CDR3 is 13 residues long. CDR3 protein: CASSRLGPDTQYF.

The chain couples TRBV12-3 or TRBV12-4 to TRBJ2-3; TCRdb proposes TRBD2, but this gene call is untestable without DNA. The CDR3 contains 16 residues. The CDR3 sequence: CASSLWLAGSTDTQYF.

The chain combines TRBV20-1 with TRBJ2-1; TCRdb indicates TRBD2, and absent DNA this call remains unverified. CDR1 DFQATT and CDR2 SNEGSKA come from the germline V gene (reference sequence). CDR3 length: 13 amino acids. The CDR3 reads CSARSRGGGEQFF.

This chain joins TRBV7-2 and TRBJ2-3. The CDR3 is made up of 13 amino acids. CDR1 is SGHTA and CDR2 is FQGNSA in the germline V gene. The CDR3 sequence: CASSQRMADTQYF. The full variable domain, rest sourced from reference TRBV7-2 and TRBJ2-3, is GAGVSQSPSNKVTEKGKDVELRCDPISGHTALYWYRQSLGQGLEFLIYFQGNSAPDKSGLPSDRFSAERTGGSVSTLTIQRTQQEDSAVYLCASSQRMADTQYFGPGTRLTVL.